Following are 4 T cell receptor beta chains from one sample sequenced in a study of blood T cell repertoires in COVID-19. The assay was immunoSEQ multiplex PCR, and TCRdb's table has in-frame clones only and misses some. The sample includes about 360,000 clones, over 70% of them seen just once. The sequenced material came from peripheral blood. These receptors originate from a man under 40 with active or convalescent COVID-19.

The V call is TRBV6-6, the J call TRBJ1-6; D possibly corresponds to TRBD1 (5 bases). V was trimmed by 5 bases and J by 10 bases, leaving 12 bases between them. The CDR3 runs to 13 residues. CDR1 MNHNY and CDR2 SVGAGI come from the germline V gene (reference sequence). The CDR3 DNA follows: TGTGCCAGCAGTGATTCAGGGTACTCACCCCTCCACTTT. This sequence encodes CASSDSGYSPLHF.

V usage is TRBV4-1 and J usage is TRBJ2-5; TRBD1 agrees at 7 bases. Germline trimming cut 4 bases from V and 2 bases from J; bases unmatched to any gene: 7. CDR1 and CDR2 (germline): MGHRA, YSYEKL. The CDR3 runs 15 residues. This CDR3 is CASSPRWTGQETQYF. CDR3 DNA: TGCGCCAGCAGCCCTCGTTGGACAGGTCAAGAGACCCAGTACTTC.

The chain carries TRBV6-6 and TRBJ2-7; possibly TRBD1 for D (6 bases). This CDR3 region has 14 residues. V lost 4 bases and J lost 6, with 16 bases in between. Germline CDR1 reads MNHNY; CDR2 reads SVGAGI (reference sequence). CDR3 sequence: CASSFKGEESEQYF. As DNA, the CDR3 is TGTGCCAGCAGTTTCAAGGGGGAAGAGTCCGAGCAGTACTTC.

V and J are TRBV5-6 and TRBJ1-1, with no clear D. The CDR3 is made up of 14 amino acids. Germline V gives CDR1 SGHDT, CDR2 YYEEEE. V was shortened by 2 bases and J by 3 bases, with 11 bases between the two germline ends. CDR3 region: CASSFTEPDTEAFF. DNA of the CDR3: TGTGCCAGCAGCTTTACAGAGCCCGACACTGAAGCTTTCTTT.